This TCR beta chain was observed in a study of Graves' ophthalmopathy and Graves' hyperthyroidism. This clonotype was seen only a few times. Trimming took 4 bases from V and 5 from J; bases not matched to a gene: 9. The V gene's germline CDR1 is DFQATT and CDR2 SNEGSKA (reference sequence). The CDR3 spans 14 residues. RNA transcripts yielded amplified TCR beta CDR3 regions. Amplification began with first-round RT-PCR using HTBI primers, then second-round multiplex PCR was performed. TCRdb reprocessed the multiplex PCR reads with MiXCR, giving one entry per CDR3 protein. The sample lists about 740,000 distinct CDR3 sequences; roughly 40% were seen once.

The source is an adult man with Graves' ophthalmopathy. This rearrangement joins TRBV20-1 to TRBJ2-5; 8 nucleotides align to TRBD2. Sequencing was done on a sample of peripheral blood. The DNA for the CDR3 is TGCAGTGCTACCCATAGCGGGACGCTGGAGACCCAGTACTTC. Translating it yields CSATHSGTLETQYF.